Detailed here is one TCR beta chain. Antigen: not known. Per the study methods: Junction-only immunoSEQ data arrived without quality scores, meaning filtering differed. Sequenced by immunoSEQ multiplex PCR; TCRdb stores in-frame clones only, minus some. The V and J calls and clone size were taken over from that table, and D and trimming were inferred from the DNA. The sample contains about half a million clones, more than 65% of which appear only once. The source of the sample is a study of shared clonotypes between healthy human individuals. The unsorted samples took tens of millions of PBMCs to get genomic DNA. Trimming removed 2 bases from V and 10 bases from J; junction bases left unmatched: 6. This CDR3 is built from 14 residues. Germline loops: CDR1 MNHNY, CDR2 SVGAGI (reference sequence). Study-level results: Sampling was confined to blood; repertoires within tissues likely differ.

The rearrangement joins TRBV6-6 to TRBJ1-4; TRBD1 aligns across 8 bases. The TCR comes from a woman aged 40 to 50 in good health. Some clones in this sample may be carry-over from other donors' samples. The sequenced sample was PBMCs. CDR3 in amino acids: CASSYPGQGGKLFF. DNA of the CDR3: TGTGCCAGCAGTTACCCCGGACAGGGAGGAAAACTGTTTTTT.